This TCR beta chain was recovered during a study of cytomegalovirus exposure and HLA in healthy donors. The study's findings and limits: Accounts indicate the classifier identified cytomegalovirus status with strong specificity and sensitivity.

Comments on this clone: Its antigen is not known.

CDR1 is SGHTA and CDR2 is FQGNSA in the germline V gene. This CDR3 is 14 amino acids long. Germline trimming cut 9 bases from V and 7 bases from J; bases unmatched to any gene: 12. Both 60 Vbeta primers and 13 Jbeta primers went into the PCR. Profiled with immunoSEQ multiplex PCR; TCRdb holds only in-frame clones, not every one. Found here are 150,000 to 200,000 clones, approximately 79% of them singletons; the top ten hold roughly 6.6%. This clonotype originated in a man aged 40-50 years in good health and CMV-seropositive. The material sequenced was PBMCs. V gene TRBV7-2 combines with J gene TRBJ1-5, with 7 bases aligning to TRBD1. DNA for the CDR3: TGTGCCAGTCCTTTCGACAGGGTAAGACAGCCCCAGCATTTT. Encoded protein: CASPFDRVRQPQHF.